This T cell receptor (beta chain) was documented in a study of blood T cell repertoires in COVID-19. Looking at the study overall: Sites in the United States, Italy and Spain provided acute and convalescent COVID-19 samples. PBMCs, B-cell-depleted T cells, or T cells provided the cDNA or gDNA that made up the material.

This clone has only a few counts. The J segment lost 2 bases and the V segment lost 5 bases, leaving 11 bases of the junction unmatched. The CDR3 sequence is 17 residues long. CDR1 and CDR2 (germline): SGHRS, YFSETQ. Authors' data handling: It was from reference gene primer amplification that nucleated cell counts were estimated. Assay used: immunoSEQ multiplex PCR; TCRdb lists only in-frame clones, some missing. V, J and clone size are taken as reported in that table, and D and trimming were inferred from the DNA itself. The sample consists of 120,000 or so clones, 88% of them appearing once. The TCR was taken from a human donor in a cohort sampled during active COVID-19. The sample taken for sequencing was peripheral blood. The V call is TRBV5-1, the J call TRBJ2-3; 10 nucleotides agree with TRBD2. CDR3 bases: TGCGCCAGCAGTCCCCAACCTAGCGGGAGAGTCACAGATACGCAGTATTTT. Protein: CASSPQPSGRVTDTQYF.